There are a few counts of the clone carrying this T cell receptor (beta chain). What it recognizes is unknown. Sampling of alopecia areata patients yielded lesional scalp punch biopsies as well as peripheral blood. The data are from a study of CD8+ T cells in alopecia areata. As for the study in general: It was oral tofacitinib, at 5 to 10 mg twice daily, that treated patients received. Tofacitinib lasted 6 to 18 months, then 6 months off drug.

Study-wide points: Lesional scalp, notably in alopecia totalis/universalis, had clonality above that of normal scalp.

Extracted RNA was reverse transcribed into cDNA, the sequencing template. Libraries were prepared by immunoSEQ multiplex PCR; TCRdb keeps only in-frame clonotypes and omits some of them. The sample holds more than 100,000 clones, around three fifths seen once. The CDR3 consists of 12 residues. V shed 4 bases and J shed 8 bases, with 11 bases lying between them. Germline-derived CDR1 and CDR2 are SEHNR and FQNEAQ (reference sequence). The source was CD4+ T cells sorted from blood, collected at week 0. The source of this sequence is a human donor with alopecia areata. The genes are TRBV7-9 and TRBJ1-2, with D possibly matching TRBD1 (5 bases). CDR3 coding DNA: TGTGCCAGCAGCTCGGACATTAGGGGCTACACCTTC. Residues: CASSSDIRGYTF. Based on the CDR3 plus reference TRBV7-9 and TRBJ1-2, the full variable domain is DTGVSQNPRHKITKRGQNVTFRCDPISEHNRLYWYRQTLGQGPEFLTYFQNEAQLEKSRLLSDRFSAERPKGSFSTLEIQRTEQGDSAMYLCASSSDIRGYTFGSGTRLTVV.